The clone carrying this T cell receptor (beta chain) was recorded once. Its antigen is undetermined. Profiled with immunoSEQ multiplex PCR; TCRdb holds only in-frame clones, not every one. The sample has some 42,000 clones, 86% seen once. This sample stems from a study of OX40 agonist ivuxolimab in advanced cancers. The wider study: Recorded diagnoses for dose-escalation patients were hepatocellular carcinoma, melanoma, renal cell or head and neck cancer. Patients were around 83% male with ages roughly 20 to 85, mean approximately 62.

The length of the CDR3 is 17 residues. V lost 5 bases to trimming and J lost 4 bases; unmatched junction nucleotides: 9. Germline assignment: CDR1 SGHAT and CDR2 FQNNGV. General observations from the study: Normalized expansion of T-cell clones was also low for some nonresponders. Expanded clones tended on average to be more numerous among CD8+ T cells than CD4+.

The clonotype comes from an adult with an advanced solid tumor such as melanoma, head and neck, liver or kidney cancer. This chain uses TRBV11-2 with TRBJ2-3; 13 bases are shared with TRBD2. Sample: CD4+ or CD8+ T cells sorted from blood, taken in a trial of the OX40 agonist ivuxolimab. CDR3 loop: CASSPTSGGARSDTQYF. CDR3 in DNA: TGTGCCAGCAGCCCTACTAGCGGGGGGGCCAGGTCAGATACGCAGTATTTT.